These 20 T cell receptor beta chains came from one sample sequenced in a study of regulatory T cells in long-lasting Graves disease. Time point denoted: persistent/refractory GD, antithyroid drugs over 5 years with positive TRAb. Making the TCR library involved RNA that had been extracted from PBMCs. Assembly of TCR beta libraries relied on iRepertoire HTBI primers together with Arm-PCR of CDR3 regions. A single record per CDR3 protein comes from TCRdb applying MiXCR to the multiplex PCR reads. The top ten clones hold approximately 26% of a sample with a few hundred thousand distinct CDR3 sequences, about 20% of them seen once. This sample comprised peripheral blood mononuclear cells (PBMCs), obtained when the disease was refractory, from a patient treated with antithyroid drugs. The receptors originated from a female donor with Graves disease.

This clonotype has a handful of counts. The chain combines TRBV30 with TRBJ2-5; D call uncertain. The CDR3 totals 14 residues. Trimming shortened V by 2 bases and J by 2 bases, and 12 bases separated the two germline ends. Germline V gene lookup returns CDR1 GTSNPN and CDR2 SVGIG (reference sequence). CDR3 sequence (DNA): TGTGCCTGGAGTACGAATCCCAAACAAGAGACCCAGTACTTC. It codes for CAWSTNPKQETQYF.

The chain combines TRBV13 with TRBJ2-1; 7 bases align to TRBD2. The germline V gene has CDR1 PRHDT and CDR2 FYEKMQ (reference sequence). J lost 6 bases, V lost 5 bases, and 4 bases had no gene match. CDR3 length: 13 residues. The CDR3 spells CASSMGLPNEQFF. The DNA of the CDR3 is TGTGCCAGCAGCATGGGACTACCCAATGAGCAGTTCTTC.

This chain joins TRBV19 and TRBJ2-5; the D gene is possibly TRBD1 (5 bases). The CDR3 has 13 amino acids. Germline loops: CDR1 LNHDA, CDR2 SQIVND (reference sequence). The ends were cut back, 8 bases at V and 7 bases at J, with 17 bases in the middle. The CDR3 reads CASGANKAGTQYF. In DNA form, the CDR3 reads TGTGCCAGTGGGGCCAACAAGGCAGGGACCCAGTACTTC. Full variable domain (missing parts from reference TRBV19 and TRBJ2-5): DGGITQSPKYLFRKEGQNVTLSCEQNLNHDAMYWYRQDPGQGLRLIYYSQIVNDFQKGDIAEGYSVSREKKESFPLTVTSAQKNPTAFYLCASGANKAGTQYFGPGTRLLVL.

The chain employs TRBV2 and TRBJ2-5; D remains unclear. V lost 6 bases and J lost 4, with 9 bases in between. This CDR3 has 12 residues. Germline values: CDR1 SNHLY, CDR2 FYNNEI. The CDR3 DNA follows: TGTGCCAGCAGCTTCTACCTAGAGACCCAGTACTTC. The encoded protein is CASSFYLETQYF.

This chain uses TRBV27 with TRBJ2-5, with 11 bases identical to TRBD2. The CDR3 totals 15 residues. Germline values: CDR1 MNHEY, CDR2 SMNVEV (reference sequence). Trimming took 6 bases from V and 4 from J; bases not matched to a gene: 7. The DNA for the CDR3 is TGTGCCAGCAGGAGAAGGCTAGCGGGAGGAGAGACCCAGTACTTC. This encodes CASRRRLAGGETQYF.

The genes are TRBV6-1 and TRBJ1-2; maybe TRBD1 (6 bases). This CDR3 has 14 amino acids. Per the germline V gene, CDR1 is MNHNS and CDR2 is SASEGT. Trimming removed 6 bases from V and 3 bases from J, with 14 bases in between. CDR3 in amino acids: CASRGGGSDYGYTF. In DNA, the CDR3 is TGTGCCAGCAGAGGAGGGGGTTCCGACTATGGCTACACCTTC.

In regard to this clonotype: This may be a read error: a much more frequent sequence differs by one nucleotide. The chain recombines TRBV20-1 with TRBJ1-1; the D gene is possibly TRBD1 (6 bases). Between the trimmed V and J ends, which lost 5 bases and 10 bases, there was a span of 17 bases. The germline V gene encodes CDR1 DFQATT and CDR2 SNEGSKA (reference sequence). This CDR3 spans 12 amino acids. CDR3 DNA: TGCAGTGCTGTAAATGGAGGGGGTAGAGCTTTCTTT. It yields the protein CSAVNGGGRAFF.

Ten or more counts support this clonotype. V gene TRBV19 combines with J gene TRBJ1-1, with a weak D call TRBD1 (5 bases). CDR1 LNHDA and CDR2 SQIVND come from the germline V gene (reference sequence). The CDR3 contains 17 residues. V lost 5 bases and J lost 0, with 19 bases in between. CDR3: CASSWRPGTLMNTEAFF. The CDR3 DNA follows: TGTGCCAGTAGTTGGCGTCCCGGGACGTTGATGAACACTGAAGCTTTCTTT.

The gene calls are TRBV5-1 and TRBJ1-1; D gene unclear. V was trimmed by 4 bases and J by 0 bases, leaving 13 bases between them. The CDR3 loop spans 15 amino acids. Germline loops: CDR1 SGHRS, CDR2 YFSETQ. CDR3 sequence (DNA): TGCGCCAGCAGCGCCTTCAGTGACATGAACACTGAAGCTTTCTTT. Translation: CASSAFSDMNTEAFF.

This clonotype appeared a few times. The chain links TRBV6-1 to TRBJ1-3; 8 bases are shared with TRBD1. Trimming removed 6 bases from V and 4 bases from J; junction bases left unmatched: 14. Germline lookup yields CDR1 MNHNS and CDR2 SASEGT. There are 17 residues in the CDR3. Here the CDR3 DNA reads TGTGCCAGCAGACTAGGGGGGCAGGGGGCAGGAGGAAACACCATATATTTT. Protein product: CASRLGGQGAGGNTIYF.

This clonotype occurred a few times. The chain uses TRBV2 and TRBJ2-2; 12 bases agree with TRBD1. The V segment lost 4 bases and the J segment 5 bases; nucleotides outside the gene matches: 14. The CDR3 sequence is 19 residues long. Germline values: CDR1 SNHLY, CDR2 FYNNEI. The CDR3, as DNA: TGTGCCAGCAGTGCTCGGGGACAGGGGGCGATGGGATCAACCGGGGAGCTGTTTTTT. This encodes CASSARGQGAMGSTGELFF.

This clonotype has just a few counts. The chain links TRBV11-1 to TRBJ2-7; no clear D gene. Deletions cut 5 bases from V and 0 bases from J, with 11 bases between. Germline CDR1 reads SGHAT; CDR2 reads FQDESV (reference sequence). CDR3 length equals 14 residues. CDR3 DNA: TGTGCCAGCAGCCCGCGTAGGAGCTCCTACGAGCAGTACTTC. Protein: CASSPRRSSYEQYF.

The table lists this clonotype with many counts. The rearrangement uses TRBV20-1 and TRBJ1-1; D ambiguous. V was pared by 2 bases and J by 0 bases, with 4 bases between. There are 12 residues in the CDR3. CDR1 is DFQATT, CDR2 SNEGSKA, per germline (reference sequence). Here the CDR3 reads CSARHVNTEAFF. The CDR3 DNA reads TGCAGTGCTAGACACGTGAACACTGAAGCTTTCTTT.

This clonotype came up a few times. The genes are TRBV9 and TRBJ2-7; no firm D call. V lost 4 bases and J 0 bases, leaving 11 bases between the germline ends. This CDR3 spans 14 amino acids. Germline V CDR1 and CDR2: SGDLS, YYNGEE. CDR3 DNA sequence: TGTGCCAGCAGCCCCCCCGGAAACTCCTACGAGCAGTACTTC. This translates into CASSPPGNSYEQYF. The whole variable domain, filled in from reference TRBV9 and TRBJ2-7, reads DSGVTQTPKHLITATGQRVTLRCSPRSGDLSVYWYQQSLDQGLQFLIQYYNGEERAKGNILERFSAQQFPDLHSELNLSSLELGDSALYFCASSPPGNSYEQYFGPGTRLTVT.

The CDR3 nucleotides read TGCAGCGTTGTCGGCAGACACTATGGCTACACCTTC. It codes for CSVVGRHYGYTF. The chain uses TRBV29-1 and TRBJ1-2; D is unclear. Germline V gives CDR1 SQVTM, CDR2 ANQGSEA. Trimming left V 4 bases short and J 3 bases short, with 9 bases between. The CDR3 has 12 amino acids.

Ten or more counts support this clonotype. The DNA of the CDR3 is TGCAGCGTTGTAAAAGGGGCGACTGAAGCTTTCTTT. Protein sequence: CSVVKGATEAFF. The chain is built from TRBV29-1 and TRBJ1-1; D may be TRBD1 (5 bases). CDR3 length equals 12 residues. Germline lookup yields CDR1 SQVTM and CDR2 ANQGSEA. V lost 4 bases and J lost 5, with 11 bases in between.

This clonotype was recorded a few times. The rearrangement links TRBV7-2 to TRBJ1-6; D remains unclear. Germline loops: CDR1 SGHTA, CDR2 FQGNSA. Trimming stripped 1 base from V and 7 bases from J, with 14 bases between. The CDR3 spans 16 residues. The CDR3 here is CASSLGDTNRNSPLHF. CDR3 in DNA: TGTGCCAGCAGCTTAGGGGATACAAATAGGAATTCACCCCTCCACTTT. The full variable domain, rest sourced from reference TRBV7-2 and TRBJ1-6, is GAGVSQSPSNKVTEKGKDVELRCDPISGHTALYWYRQSLGQGLEFLIYFQGNSAPDKSGLPSDRFSAERTGGSVSTLTIQRTQQEDSAVYLCASSLGDTNRNSPLHFGNGTRLTVT.

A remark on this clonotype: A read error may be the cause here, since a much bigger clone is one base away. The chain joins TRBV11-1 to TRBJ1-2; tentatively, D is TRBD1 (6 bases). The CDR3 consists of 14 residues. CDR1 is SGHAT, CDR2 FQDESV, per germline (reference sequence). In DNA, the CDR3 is TGTGCCAGCAGCTTATCGGGGGGCGCGTATGGCCACACCTTC. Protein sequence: CASSLSGGAYGHTF.

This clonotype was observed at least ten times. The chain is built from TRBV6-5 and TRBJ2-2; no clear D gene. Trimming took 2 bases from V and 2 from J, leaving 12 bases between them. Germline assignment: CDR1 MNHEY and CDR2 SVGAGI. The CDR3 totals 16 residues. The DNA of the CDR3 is TGTGCCAGCAGTTACCGCGGCATACCAAACACCGGGGAGCTGTTTTTT. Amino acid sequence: CASSYRGIPNTGELFF.

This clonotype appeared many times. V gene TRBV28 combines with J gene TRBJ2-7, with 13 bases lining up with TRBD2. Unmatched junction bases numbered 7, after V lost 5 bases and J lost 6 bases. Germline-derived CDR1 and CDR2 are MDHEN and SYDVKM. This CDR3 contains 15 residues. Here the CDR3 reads CASSPTSGRVLEQYF. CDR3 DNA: TGTGCCAGCAGTCCCACTAGCGGGAGGGTTCTCGAGCAGTACTTC.